These T cell receptor beta chains were read from a single sample in a study of brain T cells in children with intractable seizures. Clones were read by immunoSEQ multiplex PCR, and TCRdb kept only the in-frame ones, dropping some. The sample includes around 340,000 clones, over 90% of them seen just once. Material: peripheral blood, obtained about 5 months after surgery. Every receptor here comes from a boy less than two years old with tuberous sclerosis and intractable seizures. Each CDR3 is given with its conserved first and last residue. The D gene is left open where the match is weak. Clone size appears in some rows only: once, few, many, or a class for an expanded clone.

abundance	j_gene	v_gene	d_gene	CDR3nt	CDR3aa
.	TRBJ1-3	TRBV4-1	.	TGCGCCAGCAGCCAAGAGAATGGGGCCTTAGAAGAGGGAAACACCATATATTTT	CASSQENGALEEGNTIYF
.	TRBJ1-6	TRBV11-3	.	TGTGCCAGCAGCTTAGATCTCGGGGAGGTAAGTTCACCCCTCCACTTT	CASSLDLGEVSSPLHF
.	TRBJ1-2	TRBV11-3	.	TGTGCCAGCAGCCCCGACAACACGCTAGCTAACTATGGCTACACCTTC	CASSPDNTLANYGYTF
.	TRBJ2-7	TRBV28	.	TGTGCCAGCAACCGATTTACTGGCAGGGGACCCTACGAGCAGTACTTC	CASNRFTGRGPYEQYF
.	TRBJ2-7	TRBV29-1	.	TGCAGCGTTCGAGGGGGGGCACGGTACGAGCAGTACTTC	CSVRGGARYEQYF
.	TRBJ1-6	TRBV30	TRBD1	TGTGCCTGGAGGGGGGGACAGCACAATTCACCCCTCCACTTT	CAWRGGQHNSPLHF
few	TRBJ1-3	TRBV6-5	.	TGTGCCAGCAAGAACGGGCAGGGGAACACCATATATTTT	CASKNGQGNTIYF
.	TRBJ1-1	TRBV5-8	TRBD1	TGTGCCAGCAGCGGAACAGGGGCGAACACTGAAGCTTTCTTT	CASSGTGANTEAFF
.	TRBJ2-7	TRBV30	TRBD1	TGTGCCTGGACCGGAGACAGGGCGGACGAGCAGTACTTC	CAWTGDRADEQYF
.	TRBJ2-3	TRBV4-1	TRBD1	TGCGCCAGCAGCGAAGTACGACAGGGGACAGATACGCAGTATTTT	CASSEVRQGTDTQYF
.	TRBJ1-3	TRBV6-5	.	TGTGCCAGCAGTTACGGCCTCAGCTCTGGAAACACCATATATTTT	CASSYGLSSGNTIYF
.	TRBJ1-2	TRBV27	.	TGTGCCAGCCCCCCGCCGGGGATGGAGAATGGCTACACCTTC	CASPPPGMENGYTF
.	TRBJ1-3	TRBV10-3	.	TGTGCCATCAGTGAGTCGAGAGGGGGAGTCTCTGGAGGAAACACCATATATTTT	CAISESRGGVSGGNTIYF
.	TRBJ2-3	TRBV7-3	.	TGTGCCAGCAGCTTCGAGGGGCTTACCTGGGATACGCAGTATTTT	CASSFEGLTWDTQYF
.	TRBJ2-7	TRBV13	.	TGTGCCAGCAGCTTAGGCAGAAACCCGTACGAGCAGTACTTC	CASSLGRNPYEQYF
.	TRBJ2-3	TRBV5-8	TRBD2	TGTGCCAGCAGCTTGACATGGCGGGGGGGATTCACAGATACGCAGTATTTT	CASSLTWRGGFTDTQYF
.	TRBJ2-2	TRBV5-4	TRBD2	TGTGCCAGCAGCCAGGGACTAGCGGGAGGCCCTTACGGCGGGGAGCTGTTTTTT	CASSQGLAGGPYGGELFF
.	TRBJ2-1	TRBV7-6	TRBD2	TGTGCCAGCAGCTTAGTCCCCCTAGCGGGAGGCTACAATGAGCAGTTCTTC	CASSLVPLAGGYNEQFF
.	TRBJ1-2	TRBV7-2	.	TGTGCCAGCAGCGTCTCAGTGAGGGACGGCTACACCTTC	CASSVSVRDGYTF
.	TRBJ2-7	TRBV6-5	TRBD2	TGTGCCAGCAATCGGGTTAGCGGGGGCTACGAGCAGTACTTC	CASNRVSGGYEQYF
.	TRBJ2-3	TRBV30	.	TGTGCCTGGAGTGTATCTAAGCGGGGCACAGATACGCAGTATTTT	CAWSVSKRGTDTQYF
.	TRBJ2-5	TRBV7-7	.	TGTGCTAGCAGCCCGAATGATTCCCCTCCCGTGGGGTGGGAGACCCAGTACTTC	CASSPNDSPPVGWETQYF
.	TRBJ2-7	TRBV18	TRBD2	TGTGCCAGCTCACCCCTAGCGGGAGGGGGTGAGCAGTACTTC	CASSPLAGGGEQYF
.	TRBJ2-3	TRBV2	TRBD2	TGTGCCAGCACCATCCCCCCCGGACTAGCGGCTCCCATCCTTTTAACATACGATACGCAGTATTTT	CASTIPPGLAAPILLTYDTQYF
.	TRBJ2-7	TRBV7-8	TRBD2	TGTGCCAGCAGCTTGGGACTAGCGGGCTACGAGCAGTACTTC	CASSLGLAGYEQYF
.	TRBJ2-1	TRBV3-1/TRBV3-2	TRBD2	TGTGCCAGCAGCCAAGGACTAGCGGGAGGCTCCTACAATGAGCAGTTCTTC	CASSQGLAGGSYNEQFF
.	TRBJ2-1	TRBV6-5	TRBD2	TGTGCCAGCAGCCCACTAGCGGGGGTCTACAATGAGCAGTTCTTC	CASSPLAGVYNEQFF
.	TRBJ2-4	TRBV15	TRBD1	TGTGCCACCAGCAGGGGGCAGGGGGAGAACATTCAGTACTTC	CATSRGQGENIQYF